The entry below gives a single T cell receptor (beta chain) sequence along with its context. The antigen it recognizes is unknown. The input lacks base qualities; no much larger clone sits a single base away. The sample originates from a study of T cell repertoires in cytomegalovirus infection (dated by TCRdb to 2018 to 2020). Regarding the study in general: Peptide stimulations targeted recently identified HLA-C-restricted CMV epitopes, whose presentation resists viral immunomodulation, together with well-studied HLA-B-restricted epitopes. Donor HLA type was relevant to the analysis, because carriage of CMV infection together with the matching HLA type was indicated by public TCR beta signatures. Findings and caveats that apply to the study as a whole: Carriers of CMV infection plus the relevant HLA type were discriminated by the cumulative frequency of public TCR beta family members in the study cohort and in an independent roughly 400-donor cohort. The ex vivo response was dominated by HLA-C-restricted CMV-specific TCR beta clonotypes, which also provided the single most frequent clonotype in two of eight donors.

Trimmed from V: 6 bases; trimmed from J: 4 bases; junction bases lacking a gene match: 9. The CDR3 goes from the cysteine to the phenylalanine over 15 residues. The kept DNA is CDR3 alone, 45 bases in frame from the first base. Looking up the germline V gene yields CDR1 MRHNA and CDR2 SNTAGT. What this sample's treatment or condition label stands for: in vitro stimulation with specific CMV peptide epitopes to enrich CMV-specific T cells. For sequencing, an Illumina HiSeq 1500 was employed. TCRdb trimmed the raw reads at Q25, called clones with MiXCR and kept productive beta chains. Merged by CDR3 protein, the rows form single entries marked with the most common genes and DNA. In this sample the table shows hundreds of thousands of distinct CDR3 sequences, around 32% of which occur a single time. The ten largest make up more than 13% of the sample.

The sequencing here drew on cultured CD8+ T cells from PBMCs, taken from culture after CMV antigen stimulation. The receptor was isolated from a human donor in good health (CMV status not recorded). Some clones in this sample may be carry-over from other donors' samples. Rearrangement joined TRBV6-4 to TRBJ1-5; 7 central nucleotides agree with TRBD1. Here is the DNA: TGTGCCAGCAGAGCAACAGGGGAGGCGAATCAGCCCCAGCATTTT. Translated, it gives CASRATGEANQPQHF.